These 6 T cell receptor beta chains were all obtained from the same sample, sequenced in a study of vaccination and CD4 T cells after COVID-19. No antigen has been identified for these receptors. Treatment noted: approximately 10-day PBMC culture with coronavirus spike peptide pools or control peptides (ViraFEST assay). Sequencing of cultured CD4+ T cell DNA used the Oncomine TCR Beta short-read assay. TCRdb re-derived calls from the PCR reads in MiXCR, one entry per CDR3 protein. The sample has about 17,000 distinct CDR3 sequences, over 30% seen once; the top ten hold 8.4%. The sample was CD4+ T cells from blood, cultured in vitro. Receptors originate from a human donor who had recovered from COVID-19.

The J gene is TRBJ1-5, the V gene TRBV7-8; possibly TRBD1 for D (5 bases). The CDR3 totals 15 residues. Germline CDR1 is SGHVS and CDR2 is FQNEAQ. Trimming removed 1 base from V and 2 bases from J, with 9 bases in between. DNA for the CDR3: TGTGCCAGCAGCTTAGTCGGGGGGGGCAATCAGCCCCAGCATTTT. Translating gives CASSLVGGGNQPQHF.

The rearrangement links TRBV23-1 to TRBJ2-7; D perhaps matches TRBD1 (5 bases). TRBV23-1 is an ORF for which the function is uncertain. V was clipped by 1 base and J by 6 bases, with 13 bases between them. The CDR3 is 14 residues long. The CDR3, as DNA: TGCGCCAGCAGTCAATGGTATAGGGGTTGCGAGCAGTACTTC. Translating it yields CASSQWYRGCEQYF.

The chain joins TRBV4-1 to TRBJ2-1; TRBD2 aligns across 11 bases. Losses at the gene ends were 4 bases for V and 4 bases for J; bases not matched to a gene: 9. This CDR3 has 17 residues. Germline V gene data show CDR1 as MGHRA and CDR2 as YSYEKL. CDR3 region: CASSLARTSGSYNEQFF. In DNA, the CDR3 is TGCGCCAGCAGCCTCGCGAGAACTAGCGGGAGTTACAATGAGCAGTTCTTC.

This clonotype was seen a few times. DNA for the CDR3: TGTGCCAGCAGCTTATTTGTTGGATGGGAGCTGGCCACCGGGGAGCTGTTTTTT. Translation gives CASSLFVGWELATGELFF. The V gene is TRBV7-9, the J gene TRBJ2-2; TRBD2 is a possible D gene (5 bases). Trimming cost V 2 bases and J 4 bases, with 20 bases left between them. Germline CDR1 is SEHNR and CDR2 is FQNEAQ (reference sequence). The CDR3 spans 18 residues.

CDR3 sequence reads: CATSRQMSPGQNEQYF. CDR3 DNA sequence: TGTGCCACCAGCAGACAAATGAGCCCTGGACAGAACGAGCAGTACTTC. V gene TRBV15 combines with J gene TRBJ2-7; TRBD1 is a possible D gene (6 bases). Trimming stripped 2 bases from V and 5 bases from J, with 19 bases between. The CDR3 contains 16 residues. Germline V gene data show CDR1 as LNHNV and CDR2 as YYDKDF (reference sequence).

Relative to its sample, this clonotype is medium-sized (0.01 to 0.1%). V and J are TRBV20-1 and TRBJ2-3; unclear D gene. The CDR3 has 14 amino acids. The ends were cut back, 3 bases at V and 5 bases at J, with 15 bases in the middle. From germline, CDR1 is DFQATT and CDR2 SNEGSKA (reference sequence). The CDR3 DNA reads as TGCAGTGCTAGCGGCGGAAAAATCAGAGATACGCAGTATTTT. Amino acids: CSASGGKIRDTQYF.